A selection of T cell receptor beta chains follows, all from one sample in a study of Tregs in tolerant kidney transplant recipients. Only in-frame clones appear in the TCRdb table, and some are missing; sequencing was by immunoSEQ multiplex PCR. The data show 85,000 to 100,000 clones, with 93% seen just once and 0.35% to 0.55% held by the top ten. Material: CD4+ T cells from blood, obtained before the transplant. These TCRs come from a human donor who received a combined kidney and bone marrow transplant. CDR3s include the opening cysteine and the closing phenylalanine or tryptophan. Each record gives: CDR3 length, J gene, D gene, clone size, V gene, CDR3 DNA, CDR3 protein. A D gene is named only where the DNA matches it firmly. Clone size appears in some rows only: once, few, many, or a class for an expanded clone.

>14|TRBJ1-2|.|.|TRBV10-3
TGTGCCATCAGCCCCGGACAGCCTAACTATGGCTACACCTTC
CAISPGQPNYGYTF
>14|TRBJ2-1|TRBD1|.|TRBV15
TGTGCCACCAGCTCAGGACCAGGGGGCAATGAGCAGTTCTTC
CATSSGPGGNEQFF
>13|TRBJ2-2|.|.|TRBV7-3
TGTGCCAGCAGCCCTATAGTCACCGGGGAGCTGTTTTTT
CASSPIVTGELFF
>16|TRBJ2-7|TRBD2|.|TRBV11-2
TGTGCCAGCACAGGGACTAGCGGGGGAACCTCCTACGAGCAGTACTTC
CASTGTSGGTSYEQYF
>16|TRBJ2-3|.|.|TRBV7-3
TGTGCCAGCAGCCGAGGGGGGGCGAGGGTCACAGATACGCAGTATTTT
CASSRGGARVTDTQYF
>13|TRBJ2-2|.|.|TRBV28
TGTGCCAGCGCTCTCGGGGGGCCCGGGGAGCTGTTTTTT
CASALGGPGELFF
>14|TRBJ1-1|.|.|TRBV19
TGTGCCAGTAGTACCCGACAGTGGAACACTGAAGCTTTCTTT
CASSTRQWNTEAFF
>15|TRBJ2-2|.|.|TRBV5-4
TGTGCCAGCAGCCCCCCCGGGTGGTACACCGGGGAGCTGTTTTTT
CASSPPGWYTGELFF
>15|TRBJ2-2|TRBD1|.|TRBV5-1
TGCGCCAGCAGCTGGGGGACAGGGAGCACCGGGGAGCTGTTTTTT
CASSWGTGSTGELFF
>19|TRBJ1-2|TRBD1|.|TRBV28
TGTGCCAGCATCCAATATTCGACGGACAGGGATTACGTTAACTATGGCTACACCTTC
CASIQYSTDRDYVNYGYTF
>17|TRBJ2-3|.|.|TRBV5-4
TGTGCCAGCAGCTTCGGATTGGCAGGTACTAGCACAGATACGCAGTATTTT
CASSFGLAGTSTDTQYF
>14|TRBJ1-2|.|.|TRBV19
TGTGCCAGTAGTATCCTCAGGGTGGCGGATGGCTACACCTTC
CASSILRVADGYTF
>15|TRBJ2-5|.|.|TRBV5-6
TGTGCCAGCAGCTTGGTACAGGGAGTAGGGGAGACCCAGTACTTC
CASSLVQGVGETQYF
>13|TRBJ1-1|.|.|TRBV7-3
TGTGCCAGCAGGTCCTTCCCGAACACTGAAGCTTTCTTT
CASRSFPNTEAFF
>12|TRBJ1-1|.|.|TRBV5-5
TGTGCCAGCAGCTTGGCGGGTCAGGAAGCTTTCTTT
CASSLAGQEAFF
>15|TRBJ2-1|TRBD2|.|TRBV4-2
TGTGCCAGCAGCCAATTACTAGCGGGCGAAAATGAGCAGTTCTTC
CASSQLLAGENEQFF
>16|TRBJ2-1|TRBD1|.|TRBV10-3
TGTGCCATCAGTGTCCGGGACAGGGGATTCGTGGGTGAGCAGTTCTTC
CAISVRDRGFVGEQFF
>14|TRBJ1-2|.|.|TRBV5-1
TGCGCCAGCAGCTTGGTGTCGCCAGGGTACGGCTACACCTTC
CASSLVSPGYGYTF
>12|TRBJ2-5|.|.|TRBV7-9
TGTGCCAGCGGTAGGGGAGGCGAGACCCAGTACTTC
CASGRGGETQYF
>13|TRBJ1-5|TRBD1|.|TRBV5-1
TGCGCCAGCAGCCTGACAGGGTCGTGGCCCCAGCATTTT
CASSLTGSWPQHF
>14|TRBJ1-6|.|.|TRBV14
TGTGCCAGCAGCCCCACATTAACAAATTCACCCCTCCACTTT
CASSPTLTNSPLHF
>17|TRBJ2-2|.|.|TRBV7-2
TGTGCCAGCAGCCCTACCCCAGGGCGGGGAACCACCGGGGAGCTGTTTTTT
CASSPTPGRGTTGELFF
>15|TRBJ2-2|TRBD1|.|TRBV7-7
TGTGCCAGCAGCCTAACAGGGGGACAGAGCGGGGAGCTGTTTTTT
CASSLTGGQSGELFF
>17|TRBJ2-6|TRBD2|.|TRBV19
TGTGCCAGTAGTTTAGAGGGCGGGAGCTCTGGGGCCAACGTCCTGACTTTC
CASSLEGGSSGANVLTF
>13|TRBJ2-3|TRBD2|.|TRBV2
TGTGCCAGCCTAGCGGGGGGGCCGAGAACGCAGTATTTT
CASLAGGPRTQYF
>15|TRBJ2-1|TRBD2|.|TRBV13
TGTGCCAGCAGTGGAGGACTAGCGGGAATTTATGAGCAGTTCTTC
CASSGGLAGIYEQFF
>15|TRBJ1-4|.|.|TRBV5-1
TGCGCCAGCAGCCCCTTAGCAGCAACTAATGAAAAACTGTTTTTT
CASSPLAATNEKLFF
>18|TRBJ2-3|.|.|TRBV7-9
TGTGCCAGCAGCTTACGCCGGCCGGGACACCTTCTTTCGGATACGCAGTATTTT
CASSLRRPGHLLSDTQYF
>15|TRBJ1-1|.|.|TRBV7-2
TGTGCCAGCAGCTTTGGTGCCAGGGCGAACACTGAAGCTTTCTTT
CASSFGARANTEAFF
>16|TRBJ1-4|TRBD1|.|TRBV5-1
TGCGCCAGCACCCTATTCGGACAGGCAACTAATGAAAAACTGTTTTTT
CASTLFGQATNEKLFF
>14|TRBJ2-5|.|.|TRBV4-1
TGCGCCAGCAGCCAAGAAGTAGGGAGTGAGACCCAGTACTTC
CASSQEVGSETQYF
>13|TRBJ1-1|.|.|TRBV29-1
TGCAGCGCACGCGACACCCGGGGGACTGAAGCTTTCTTT
CSARDTRGTEAFF
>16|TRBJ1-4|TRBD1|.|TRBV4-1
TGCGCCAGCAGCCGGGGACAGGGGATCCCTAAGGAAAAACTGTTTTTT
CASSRGQGIPKEKLFF
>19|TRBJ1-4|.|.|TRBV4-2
TGTGCCAGCAGTCTTAGAGGGTTCGACGGCCAAGGTTTTAATGAAAAACTGTTTTTT
CASSLRGFDGQGFNEKLFF
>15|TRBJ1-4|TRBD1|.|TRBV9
TGTGCCAGCAGCCCCTGGACAGGGTATAATGAAAAACTGTTTTTT
CASSPWTGYNEKLFF
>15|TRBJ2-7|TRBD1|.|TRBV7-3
TGTGCCAGCAGCTTATGGGCAGGGGGTTCCTACGAGCAGTACTTC
CASSLWAGGSYEQYF
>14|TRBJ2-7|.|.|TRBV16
TGTGCCAGCAGCCAATCGAGGGGGACCTACGAGCAGTACTTC
CASSQSRGTYEQYF
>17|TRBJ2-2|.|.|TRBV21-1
TGTGCCAGCAGCAAAGGCTATAGGACAGGAAATACCGGGGAGCTGTTTTTT
CASSKGYRTGNTGELFF
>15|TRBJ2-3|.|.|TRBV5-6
TGTGCCAGCAGCGGACGGCTAGCCAGCACAGATACGCAGTATTTT
CASSGRLASTDTQYF
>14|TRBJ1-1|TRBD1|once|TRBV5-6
TGTGCCAGCAGCTTGGTCACAGGGGACACTGAAGCTTTCTTT
CASSLVTGDTEAFF
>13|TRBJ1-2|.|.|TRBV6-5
TGTGCCAGCCTCAACCCAAGGGCAGGGGGCTACACCTTC
CASLNPRAGGYTF
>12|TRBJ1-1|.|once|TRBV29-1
TGCAGCGTTGAAGACCCGTACACTGAAGCTTTCTTT
CSVEDPYTEAFF
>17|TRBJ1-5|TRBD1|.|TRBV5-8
TGTGCCAGCAGCGGTGGGTGGGACAGAGGGAACAATCAGCCCCAGCATTTT
CASSGGWDRGNNQPQHF
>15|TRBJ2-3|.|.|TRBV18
TGTGCCAGCTCACCGACTAACGGGCAGACAGATACGCAGTATTTT
CASSPTNGQTDTQYF
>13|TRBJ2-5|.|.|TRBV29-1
TGCAGCGTCAAAACTTCAGGGGTCGAGACCCAGTACTTC
CSVKTSGVETQYF
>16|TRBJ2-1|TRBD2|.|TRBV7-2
TGTGCCAGCAGCCCCGACGGGACTAGCAGTCGCAATGAGCAGTTCTTC
CASSPDGTSSRNEQFF
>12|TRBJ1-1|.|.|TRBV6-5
TGTGCCAGCAGTACGGGGGATACTGAAGCTTTCTTT
CASSTGDTEAFF
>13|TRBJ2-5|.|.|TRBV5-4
TGTGCCAGCAGCCCCGGGGGAGAAGAGACCCAGTACTTC
CASSPGGEETQYF
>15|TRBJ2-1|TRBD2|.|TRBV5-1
TGCGCCAGCAGCAGAGGACTAGCGGGACCAAATGAGCAGTTCTTC
CASSRGLAGPNEQFF
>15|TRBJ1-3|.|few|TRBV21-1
TGTGCCAGCAGCAAAGTAGGGGGCTCTGGAAACACCATATATTTT
CASSKVGGSGNTIYF